Below, one TCR beta chain is given with its context. Its cognate antigen is unknown. At one of its ends the junction is not consistent with the germline gene, which may arise from a read error. These data originate in a study of cytomegalovirus exposure and HLA in healthy donors. Germline V gene data show CDR1 as SSHAT and CDR2 as FNYEAQ (reference sequence). The CDR3 loop spans 13 amino acids. PCR primers comprised 60 Vbeta and 13 Jbeta primers. The table came from immunoSEQ multiplex PCR; TCRdb's copy has only in-frame clones and leaves some out. Among over 95,000 clones listed, 60% to 85% were seen once. Study outcomes and limitations: According to reports, the classifier identified cytomegalovirus status with high specificity and sensitivity. The only immune exposure information that was available was CMV serostatus. HLA restriction was apparent for most CMV-associated TCR beta chains in a later analysis.

The sequence was collected from a woman aged 40 to 55 in good health and CMV-seropositive. The sequenced sample consisted of PBMCs. The gene calls are TRBV7-7 and TRBJ1-1; D unclear. Here the CDR3 reads CASSSAMNTEAFF. The CDR3 region has the DNA TGTGCTAGCAGCTCAGCCATGAACACTGAAGCTTTCTTT.